This TCR beta chain was identified during a study of identical twins. Study findings and constraints: Weaker excess twin sharing was seen among beta out-of-frame sequences.

TCRdb re-called the 5' RACE reads with MiXCR, one entry per CDR3 protein. The profile shows about 530,000 distinct CDR3 sequences, around 15% of them singletons. In regard to this clonotype: Its antigen remains unknown.

Each donor was a healthy Caucasian. These data are also associated with another study on yellow fever vaccine responses in identical twins.

The source is a woman under 30 in good health. Sequenced: CD4+ T cells sorted from blood.

The CDR3 sequence: CASSQGWRETEAFF. The DNA for the CDR3 is TGTGCCAGCAGCCAAGGCTGGAGGGAAACTGAAGCTTTCTTT. V is TRBV3-1 and J is TRBJ1-1; D uncertain. Germline values: CDR1 LGHDT, CDR2 YNNKEL (reference sequence). This CDR3 has 14 residues. The V end was cut by 1 base, the J end by 5 bases, with 11 bases between.